What follows are 3 T cell receptor beta chains derived from one specimen sequenced in a study of OX40 agonist ivuxolimab in advanced cancers. Repertoires were generated with immunoSEQ multiplex PCR, while TCRdb's copy carries only in-frame clones and drops some. The data show 13,000 or so clones, under 85% seen once. This sample comprised CD4+ or CD8+ T cells sorted from blood, obtained in a trial of the OX40 agonist ivuxolimab. These receptors all stem from an adult with an advanced solid tumor such as melanoma, head and neck, liver or kidney cancer.

This clone rates as medium-sized. The chain combines TRBV13 with TRBJ1-1, with TRBD1 matching 7 bases. The CDR3 consists of 12 residues. Trimming took 5 bases from V and 6 from J; bases not matched to a gene: 3. Germline V gene sequence: CDR1 PRHDT, CDR2 FYEKMQ (reference sequence). The chain's CDR3 is CASSRGQAEAFF. The CDR3 DNA reads as TGTGCCAGCAGCCGCGGACAGGCTGAAGCTTTCTTT.

The chain carries TRBV5-5 and TRBJ1-1, with D possibly matching TRBD1 (5 bases). Germline CDR1 reads SGHKS; CDR2 reads YYEKEE (reference sequence). The CDR3 contains 14 residues. Trimming stripped 2 bases from V and 8 bases from J, with 16 bases between. CDR3 coding DNA: TGTGCCAGCAGCTTACAGGCCGGCCCAACCGAAGCTTTCTTT. Translating it yields CASSLQAGPTEAFF.

This rearrangement joins TRBV6-4 to TRBJ1-3; D ambiguous. This CDR3 comprises 14 residues. Germline V gene lookup returns CDR1 MRHNA and CDR2 SNTAGT. The germline V and J ends were trimmed by 4 bases and 5 bases, with 12 bases remaining between them. For the CDR3, the DNA is TGTGCCAGCAGTGCCGTACCCAGAAGAAACACCATATATTTT. It encodes CASSAVPRRNTIYF.